Following are 18 T cell receptor beta chains from one sample sequenced in a study of blood T cell repertoires in COVID-19. The repertoire was sequenced with immunoSEQ multiplex PCR; TCRdb's copy has only in-frame clones and lacks some. The table shows approximately 97,000 clones, with around 87% occurring only once. The sample comprised peripheral blood. The receptors were sampled from a human donor in a cohort sampled during active COVID-19.

This rearrangement joins TRBV7-8 to TRBJ2-3; tentatively, D is TRBD1 (5 bases). CDR3 length: 16 amino acids. The V gene lost 0 bases and the J gene lost 6 bases, with 16 bases spanning the gap. Looked up from germline, CDR1 is SGHVS and CDR2 is FQNEAQ. CDR3 coding DNA: TGTGCCAGCAGCTTAGCGTCCCCGAACGCAGGGGATACGCAGTATTTT. This sequence encodes CASSLASPNAGDTQYF.

The CDR3 spells CAISDGGYQPQHF. CDR3 nucleotides: TGTGCCATCTCGGATGGGGGGTATCAGCCCCAGCATTTT. The V and J genes are TRBV10-3 and TRBJ1-5; possible D gene TRBD1, 5 bases. The V gene lost 8 bases and the J gene lost 5 bases, with 13 bases spanning the gap. CDR1 and CDR2 (germline): ENHRY, SYGVKD. The CDR3 length is 13 residues.

The J gene is TRBJ2-7, the V gene TRBV5-1; TRBD1 matches 7 bases. The CDR3 is 16 amino acids. Germline V gene lookup returns CDR1 SGHRS and CDR2 YFSETQ. Trimming at V came to 3 bases and at J to 5 bases, leaving 14 bases not matched to a gene. The DNA of the CDR3 is TGCGCCAGCAGCTACGATCCCGGGACAGTTAAAAACGAGCAGTACTTC. It encodes CASSYDPGTVKNEQYF.

This clone was detected only a few times. This chain joins TRBV11-2 and TRBJ1-1; D might be TRBD1 (5 bases). Germline V gene sequence: CDR1 SGHAT, CDR2 FQNNGV. Trimming took 8 bases from V and 1 from J, leaving 11 bases between them. CDR3 length: 13 residues. CDR3: CASAQGRNTEAFF. CDR3 nucleotides: TGTGCCAGCGCTCAGGGTAGGAACACTGAAGCTTTCTTT.

This chain connects TRBV6-6 to TRBJ2-2, with 9 bases matching TRBD2. Germline V lookup: CDR1 MNHNY, CDR2 SVGAGI (reference sequence). The CDR3 has 14 amino acids. V was clipped by 8 bases and J by 5 bases; unmatched bases: 6. The CDR3 bases are TGTGCCAGCCTCACTAGCGGGTATACCGGGGAGCTGTTTTTT. Translation: CASLTSGYTGELFF.

The chain joins TRBV4-2 to TRBJ2-3; 7 bases match TRBD2. CDR3 length equals 18 residues. Germline V CDR1 and CDR2: LGHNA, YNFKEQ. Trimming removed 3 bases from V and 2 bases from J; junction bases left unmatched: 14. The CDR3 DNA follows: TGTGCCAGCAGCCAGCAGATTCTTCAGCGGGACTTCACAGATACGCAGTATTTT. Amino acid sequence: CASSQQILQRDFTDTQYF.

This clone has a handful of counts. The CDR3 protein is CASSFSLSLTLNYGYTF. The DNA for the CDR3 is TGTGCCAGCAGCTTCTCGCTATCCCTAACCCTTAACTATGGCTACACCTTC. The chain employs TRBV5-4 and TRBJ1-2, with D uncertain. The CDR3 contains 17 residues. V lost 2 bases and J lost 1, with 18 bases in between. The germline V gene encodes CDR1 SGHNT and CDR2 YYREEE (reference sequence).

V usage is TRBV19 and J usage is TRBJ1-4; D is unclear. The CDR3 has 19 amino acids. CDR1 is LNHDA and CDR2 is SQIVND in the germline V gene (reference sequence). V dropped 5 bases and J dropped 4 bases, with 26 bases sitting between them. This CDR3 reads CASSAIRRAFYDGNEKLFF. The DNA for the CDR3 is TGTGCCAGTAGTGCAATCAGGCGTGCTTTCTATGATGGTAATGAAAAACTGTTTTTT.

CDR3 sequence: CASSFGPPGYTF. The CDR3 DNA reads as TGTGCCAGCAGCTTCGGTCCCCCAGGCTACACCTTC. The chain carries TRBV7-9 and TRBJ1-2, with D unresolved. Germline assignment: CDR1 SEHNR and CDR2 FQNEAQ (reference sequence). Trimming pared 3 bases from V and 8 bases from J, leaving 10 bases between. CDR3 length equals 12 residues. The entire variable domain, with the rest obtained from reference TRBV7-9 and TRBJ1-2, is as follows: DTGVSQNPRHKITKRGQNVTFRCDPISEHNRLYWYRQTLGQGPEFLTYFQNEAQLEKSRLLSDRFSAERPKGSFSTLEIQRTEQGDSAMYLCASSFGPPGYTFGSGTRLTVV.

Remarks on this clone: A read error may produce the germline difference seen at one junction end. The chain is built from TRBV28 and TRBJ1-4; tentative D call: TRBD1 (5 bases). The CDR3 is 18 amino acids. Per the germline V gene, CDR1 is MDHEN and CDR2 is SYDVKM. This CDR3 is CASSLHQGGGTANQKLFF. For the CDR3, the DNA is TGTGCCAGCAGTTTACATCAGGGTGGGGGGACGGCTAATCAAAAACTGTTTTTT.

V usage is TRBV19 and J usage is TRBJ2-7, with D unresolved. The CDR3 contains 15 residues. V lost 1 base, J lost 3 bases, and 13 bases lay in between. From germline, CDR1 is LNHDA and CDR2 SQIVND (reference sequence). The CDR3 bases are TGTGCCAGTAGTATAGGAGTTGGTAGTAGCTACGAGCAGTACTTC. Translating gives CASSIGVGSSYEQYF.

This chain joins TRBV7-3 and TRBJ1-1, with TRBD1 as a possible D gene (6 bases). The V gene lost 5 bases and the J gene lost 3 bases, with 16 bases spanning the gap. The CDR3 is 15 amino acids. Germline CDR1 reads SGHTA; CDR2 reads FQGTGA. The CDR3: CASSLTGSEYTEAFF. The CDR3 DNA sequence: TGTGCCAGCAGCCTGACAGGTTCGGAGTACACTGAAGCTTTCTTT.

CDR3 sequence (DNA): TGTGCCAGCAGCTACTCGTTGGAGGATAACACCGGGGAGCTGTTTTTT. It codes for CASSYSLEDNTGELFF. This chain joins TRBV9 and TRBJ2-2; the D gene is possibly TRBD2 (5 bases). Trimming removed 4 bases from V and 2 bases from J, with 15 bases in between. Germline V gives CDR1 SGDLS, CDR2 YYNGEE. The CDR3 has 16 residues.

This chain links TRBV4-1 with TRBJ2-1; no firm D call. The CDR3 sequence is 12 residues long. The ends were cut back, 3 bases at V and 7 bases at J, with 7 bases in the middle. Germline lookup yields CDR1 MGHRA and CDR2 YSYEKL. The CDR3 DNA is TGCGCCAGCAGCCACAAAGAGAATGAGCAGTTCTTC. Protein: CASSHKENEQFF.

J is TRBJ2-7 and V is TRBV28; TRBD1 agrees at 10 bases. There are 18 residues in the CDR3. After removal of 4 bases from V and 3 bases from J, the junction contained 15 bases not matched to a gene. Germline CDR1 is MDHEN and CDR2 is SYDVKM. In nucleotides, the CDR3 is TGTGCCAGCAGTTCCTCCGGGACAGGGGCCGGGGGGCTCTACGAGCAGTACTTC. This sequence encodes CASSSSGTGAGGLYEQYF. Supplemented by reference TRBV28 and TRBJ2-7, the full variable domain reads DVKVTQSSRYLVKRTGEKVFLECVQDMDHENMFWYRQDPGLGLRLIYFSYDVKMKEKGDIPEGYSVSREKKERFSLILESASTNQTSMYLCASSSSGTGAGGLYEQYFGPGTRLTVT.

V usage is TRBV4-1 and J usage is TRBJ1-1; a weak D match, TRBD1 (6 bases). V was trimmed by 0 bases and J by 6 bases, leaving 11 bases between them. Germline CDR1 reads MGHRA; CDR2 reads YSYEKL. The CDR3 length is 14 residues. CDR3 nucleotides: TGCGCCAGCAGCCAAGATTCAGGGGTAGCTGAAGCTTTCTTT. Translating it yields CASSQDSGVAEAFF.

CDR3 protein: CATNTGTLDTQYF. CDR3 in DNA: TGTGCCACCAACACCGGGACACTAGATACGCAGTATTTT. This chain uses TRBV2 with TRBJ2-3; D is possibly TRBD1 (6 bases). Germline V CDR1 and CDR2: SNHLY, FYNNEI. The CDR3 sequence is 13 residues long. V dropped 10 bases and J dropped 5 bases, with 16 bases sitting between them. The full variable domain, completed using reference TRBV2 and TRBJ2-3, is EPEVTQTPSHQVTQMGQEVILRCVPISNHLYFYWYRQILGQKVEFLVSFYNNEISEKSEIFDDQFSVERPDGSNFTLKIRSTKLEDSAMYFCATNTGTLDTQYFGPGTRLTVL.

The V and J genes are TRBV29-1 and TRBJ2-6; D possibly corresponds to TRBD1 (6 bases). The germline gives CDR1 SQVTM, CDR2 ANQGSEA. V was cut by 4 bases and J by 0 bases, with 13 bases left in between. The CDR3 sequence is 16 residues long. CDR3 DNA sequence: TGCAGCGTTGTCTTCAGGGGTTACTCTGGGGCCAACGTCCTGACTTTC. Its protein is CSVVFRGYSGANVLTF.